This passage covers 32 T cell receptor beta chains from one sample sequenced in a study of Ad26.COV2.S vaccination and SARS-CoV-2 variants. The data were produced by immunoSEQ multiplex PCR, yet TCRdb's version contains in-frame clones alone and is incomplete. This repertoire shows over 400,000 clones, 75% to 90% found once; its top ten account for around 2.6%. Treatment denoted: around 19 received Ad26.COV2.S at low or high dose, single or two shots; five or six received placebo; per-sample allocation not given. Sample collection was performed on day 63 after the first vaccine or placebo injection. Sequencing was performed on peripheral blood, taken in a trial of Ad26.COV2.S vaccine versus placebo. Every receptor here comes from a person aged 18-60 years who received the Ad26.COV2.S COVID-19 vaccine or a placebo.

The V and J genes are TRBV2 and TRBJ1-1; TRBD1 agrees at 7 bases. The ends lost 10 bases at V and 4 bases at J; junction bases unmatched: 12. This CDR3 is 14 amino acids long. CDR1 SNHLY and CDR2 FYNNEI come from the germline V gene. CDR3 protein: CATLQGIVRTEAFF. The CDR3 bases are TGTGCCACCCTACAGGGGATCGTGCGCACTGAAGCTTTCTTT.

J is TRBJ2-5 and V is TRBV15; TRBD1 aligns across 7 bases. J lost 6 bases, V lost 2 bases, and 18 bases had no gene match. Germline CDR1 is LNHNV and CDR2 is YYDKDF (reference sequence). CDR3 length: 18 residues. CDR3 sequence reads: CATSRPGQQGYGAKTQYF. The CDR3 DNA reads TGTGCCACCAGCAGACCGGGACAGCAGGGCTACGGGGCGAAGACCCAGTACTTC. The variable domain in full, with the rest retrieved from reference TRBV15 and TRBJ2-5, is DAMVIQNPRYQVTQFGKPVTLSCSQTLNHNVMYWYQQKSSQAPKLLFHYYDKDFNNEADTPDNFQSRRPNTSFCFLDIRSPGLGDTAMYLCATSRPGQQGYGAKTQYFGPGTRLLVL.

This clone was observed once. This sequence joins TRBV21-1 and TRBJ1-5; the DNA was not compared with TRBD1, the D call given in the table. TRBV21-1 constitutes a pseudogene. CDR3 length: 14 residues. The CDR3 nucleotides are TGTGCCAGCAGGATCTGGACAGATAATCAGCCCCAGCATTTT. Residues: CASRIWTDNQPQHF.

The chain joins TRBV5-6 to TRBJ1-4; 9 nucleotides line up with TRBD1. The CDR3 is 18 amino acids. Germline CDR1 reads SGHDT; CDR2 reads YYEEEE. Losses at the gene ends were 2 bases for V and 6 bases for J; bases not matched to a gene: 14. Here the CDR3 DNA reads TGTGCCAGCAGCTTAGGGAGGACAGGGGCTTTGATGGATGAAAAACTGTTTTTT. Protein sequence: CASSLGRTGALMDEKLFF.

The chain recombines TRBV21-1 with TRBJ2-2; TRBD1 is the table's D call, not checked against the DNA. TRBV21-1 counts as a pseudogene. This CDR3 comprises 14 residues. CDR3 residues: CASSKVEGAGELFF. As DNA, the CDR3 is TGTGCCAGCAGCAAAGTAGAGGGGGCCGGGGAGCTGTTTTTT.

The chain has TRBV30 and TRBJ1-4; D not certain. V was trimmed by 3 bases and J by 3 bases, leaving 14 bases between them. The germline V gene encodes CDR1 GTSNPN and CDR2 SVGIG (reference sequence). The CDR3 is made up of 15 amino acids. The CDR3 DNA is TGTGCCTGGAGAAGGCTCCTCCGGGCTAATGAAAAACTGTTTTTT. Its protein product is CAWRRLLRANEKLFF.

The genes are TRBV19 and TRBJ1-2; TRBD1 matches 9 bases. CDR1 and CDR2 (germline): LNHDA, SQIVND (reference sequence). CDR3 length: 16 residues. V was clipped by 3 bases and J by 3 bases; unmatched bases: 8. The CDR3 loop reads CASSIAQGARDYGYTF. CDR3 sequence (DNA): TGTGCCAGTAGTATCGCACAGGGGGCGCGGGACTATGGCTACACCTTC.

The chain couples TRBV3-1 (or the pseudogene TRBV3-2) to TRBJ1-4; TRBD1 agrees at 9 bases. The CDR3 spans 19 residues. The germline V gene encodes CDR1 LGHDT and CDR2 YNNKEL (reference sequence). The V segment lost 5 bases and the J segment 8 bases; nucleotides outside the gene matches: 21. CDR3 loop: CASSGITPGQGQGTEKLFF. The CDR3 coding sequence is TGTGCCAGCAGCGGAATCACACCGGGACAGGGTCAGGGGACAGAAAAACTGTTTTTT.

This rearrangement joins TRBV19 to TRBJ1-1, with D unresolved. Trimming removed 3 bases from V and 3 bases from J, with 8 bases in between. Germline-derived CDR1 and CDR2 are LNHDA and SQIVND (reference sequence). CDR3 length: 13 residues. For the CDR3, the DNA is TGTGCCAGTAGTATGAACTTTTACACTGAAGCTTTCTTT. Its protein product is CASSMNFYTEAFF.

This chain joins TRBV5-1 and TRBJ2-2, with TRBD2 matching over 10 bases. The CDR3 has 16 residues. Germline loops: CDR1 SGHRS, CDR2 YFSETQ. V lost 0 bases to trimming and J lost 6 bases; unmatched junction nucleotides: 5. The CDR3 loop is CASSLEASGRAGELFF. The CDR3 DNA is TGCGCCAGCAGCTTGGAGGCCAGCGGGAGGGCCGGGGAGCTGTTTTTT. Variable domain in full (rest from reference TRBV5-1 and TRBJ2-2): KAGVTQTPRYLIKTRGQQVTLSCSPISGHRSVSWYQQTPGQGLQFLFEYFSETQRNKGNFPGRFSGRQFSNSRSEMNVSTLELGDSALYLCASSLEASGRAGELFFGEGSRLTVL.

The chain has TRBV7-2 and TRBJ2-6; D ambiguous. V dropped 6 bases and J dropped 0 bases, with 12 bases sitting between them. The CDR3 covers 16 residues. The germline gives CDR1 SGHTA, CDR2 FQGNSA. The CDR3 reads CASRNEMFSGANVLTF. DNA for the CDR3: TGTGCCAGCAGGAATGAGATGTTCTCTGGGGCCAACGTCCTGACTTTC.

This sequence joins TRBV4-3 and TRBJ2-2, with 7 nucleotides matching TRBD2. The ends lost 0 bases at V and 1 base at J; junction bases unmatched: 11. The CDR3 totals 19 residues. Germline V lookup: CDR1 LGHNA, CDR2 YSLEER. The CDR3 DNA is TGCGCCAGCAGCCAAGAATTGTCTTCCGTAGCGGGGAACACCGGGGAGCTGTTTTTT. Encoded protein: CASSQELSSVAGNTGELFF.

V usage is TRBV28 and J usage is TRBJ2-2, with D perhaps assigned TRBD1 or TRBD2 (6 bases each). Germline V gene sequence: CDR1 MDHEN, CDR2 SYDVKM. Trimming removed 8 bases from V and 3 bases from J, with 22 bases in between. There are 17 residues in the CDR3. This CDR3 reads CASGRDTRYGDTGELFF. The CDR3 bases are TGTGCCAGCGGGCGGGACACGAGGTATGGGGACACCGGGGAGCTGTTTTTT.

This rearrangement joins TRBV5-5 to TRBJ2-5; 11 positions match TRBD2. This CDR3 region has 15 residues. With 6 bases clipped from V and 5 bases from J, the junction kept 9 bases outside the gene matches. CDR1 and CDR2 from the germline V gene are SGHKS and YYEKEE (reference sequence). The CDR3 sequence is CASKGLAARGETQYF. In DNA form, the CDR3 reads TGTGCCAGCAAGGGACTAGCGGCGAGAGGGGAGACCCAGTACTTC.

The chain combines TRBV9 with TRBJ1-3; D unresolved. The V end lost 4 bases, the J end lost 0 bases, and 8 bases lay between the germline ends. The CDR3 runs to 14 residues. Per the germline V gene, CDR1 is SGDLS and CDR2 is YYNGEE. Here the CDR3 DNA reads TGTGCCAGCAGCAACGGGTACTCTGGAAACACCATATATTTT. Its translation: CASSNGYSGNTIYF.

The J gene is TRBJ1-4, the V gene TRBV18; 12 positions agree with TRBD1. Germline V lookup: CDR1 KGHSH, CDR2 LQKENI. The CDR3 length is 17 residues. V dropped 3 bases and J dropped 1; count of bases not matched to a gene: 3. The CDR3 protein is CASSPGQGAGTNEKLFF. In DNA, the CDR3 is TGTGCCAGCTCACCGGGACAGGGGGCCGGAACTAATGAAAAACTGTTTTTT.

J is TRBJ2-1 and V is TRBV7-9, with 7 bases lining up with TRBD2. The CDR3 totals 17 residues. J gave up 2 bases and V 1 base, and 8 bases lay outside the gene matches. Per the germline V gene, CDR1 is SEHNR and CDR2 is FQNEAQ (reference sequence). The CDR3 loop is CASSLEGSGMTYNEQFF. CDR3 DNA sequence: TGTGCCAGCAGCTTAGAAGGCAGCGGGATGACCTACAATGAGCAGTTCTTC. The variable domain in full, completed from reference TRBV7-9 and TRBJ2-1, reads DTGVSQNPRHKITKRGQNVTFRCDPISEHNRLYWYRQTLGQGPEFLTYFQNEAQLEKSRLLSDRFSAERPKGSFSTLEIQRTEQGDSAMYLCASSLEGSGMTYNEQFFGPGTRLTVL.

This chain uses TRBV5-5 with TRBJ1-4; D gene ambiguous. Germline CDR1 and CDR2: SGHKS and YYEKEE (reference sequence). V lost 1 base and J 2 bases, leaving 12 bases between the germline ends. The CDR3 loop spans 16 amino acids. Here the CDR3 reads CASSLYAGSTNEKLFF. In nucleotides, the CDR3 is TGTGCCAGCAGCTTGTACGCGGGTTCGACTAATGAAAAACTGTTTTTT.

J is TRBJ1-1 and V is TRBV6-5; possible D gene TRBD1, 6 bases. CDR1 and CDR2 (germline): MNHEY, SVGAGI. This CDR3 has 13 residues. The V end was cut by 4 bases, the J end by 4 bases, with 10 bases between. CDR3 in DNA: TGTGCCAGCAGTTTAACAGGGCGCACTGAAGCTTTCTTT. Its protein product is CASSLTGRTEAFF.

V usage is TRBV5-8 and J usage is TRBJ2-2, with 8 positions matching TRBD2. Germline V gives CDR1 SGHTS, CDR2 YDEGEE. The CDR3 length is 16 residues. Trimming removed 4 bases from V and 1 base from J; junction bases left unmatched: 6. The CDR3 is CASSPFGRGNTGELFF. In nucleotides, the CDR3 is TGTGCCAGCAGCCCCTTCGGGAGGGGGAACACCGGGGAGCTGTTTTTT. The entire variable domain, with the rest obtained from reference TRBV5-8 and TRBJ2-2, is as follows: EAGVTQSPTHLIKTRGQQATLRCSPISGHTSVYWYQQALGLGLQFLLWYDEGEERNRGNFPPRFSGRQFPNYSSELNVNALELEDSALYLCASSPFGRGNTGELFFGEGSRLTVL.

The chain carries TRBV19 and TRBJ1-6; maybe TRBD1 (5 bases). Per germline, CDR1 LNHDA and CDR2 SQIVND (reference sequence). The CDR3 spans 16 residues. V gave up 5 bases and J gave up 7 bases, with 18 bases separating them. The CDR3 DNA is TGTGCCAGTAGTCCAATGGGGGTTGGGATAAATTCACCCCTCCACTTT. Its protein is CASSPMGVGINSPLHF.

The V gene is TRBV5-1, the J gene TRBJ2-1, with TRBD2 identical over 12 bases. V shed 4 bases, J shed 1 base, and the junction held 3 bases outside the gene matches. The germline V gene encodes CDR1 SGHRS and CDR2 YFSETQ. The length of the CDR3 is 16 residues. CDR3 amino acids: CASSQLAGGSYNEQFF. In DNA, the CDR3 is TGCGCCAGCAGCCAACTAGCGGGGGGATCCTACAATGAGCAGTTCTTC.

The chain combines TRBV7-2 with TRBJ1-2; D is unclear. The CDR3 has 13 amino acids. Germline CDR1 reads SGHTA; CDR2 reads FQGNSA. V was clipped by 3 bases and J by 4 bases, with 9 bases between them. The CDR3 sequence is CASSFSHSYGYTF. DNA of the CDR3: TGTGCCAGCAGCTTCTCCCATTCCTATGGCTACACCTTC.

This clone was counted between two and nine times. J is TRBJ2-5 and V is TRBV2; D perhaps matches TRBD1 (6 bases). CDR1 SNHLY and CDR2 FYNNEI come from the germline V gene. The ends were cut back, 2 bases at V and 1 base at J, with 11 bases in the middle. The CDR3 contains 15 residues. The CDR3 DNA is TGTGCCAGCAGTGAAAGCAGGGGAACCCAAGAGACCCAGTACTTC. It specifies CASSESRGTQETQYF.

The chain uses TRBV7-9 and TRBJ2-3; D unclear. The CDR3 is 11 residues long. Germline CDR1 SEHNR, CDR2 FQNEAQ (reference sequence). Deletions cut 5 bases from V and 2 bases from J, with 2 bases between. DNA of the CDR3: TGTGCCAGCAGCACCACAGATACGCAGTATTTT. Its translation: CASSTTDTQYF.

The CDR3 region is CASSDRAYSGNTIYF. CDR3 DNA: TGTGCCAGCAGTGACCGGGCTTACTCTGGAAACACCATATATTTT. V usage is TRBV2 and J usage is TRBJ1-3, with no clear D. V dropped 3 bases and J dropped 0 bases, with 9 bases sitting between them. The CDR3 sequence is 15 residues long. CDR1 and CDR2 from the germline V gene are SNHLY and FYNNEI.

This clone has just one count. The rearrangement uses TRBV7-2 and TRBJ2-1; the D is unclear. This CDR3 is built from 17 residues. V lost 4 bases, J lost 0 bases, and 16 bases lay in between. The germline gives CDR1 SGHTA, CDR2 FQGNSA. Here the CDR3 DNA reads TGTGCCAGCAGCTCGGTTTACACTCTCAGCTCCTACAATGAGCAGTTCTTC. Residues: CASSSVYTLSSYNEQFF.

The chain's CDR3 is CASSYYGTGEFYGYTF. The CDR3 DNA sequence: TGTGCCAGCAGTTACTACGGGACAGGGGAATTCTATGGCTACACCTTC. This chain connects TRBV6-2 or TRBV6-3 to TRBJ1-2; 10 bases agree with TRBD1. This CDR3 has 16 residues. J gave up 4 bases and V 1 base, and 6 bases lay outside the gene matches. The germline V gene has CDR1 MNHEY and CDR2 SVGEGT.

This chain links TRBV9 with TRBJ2-3; TRBD2 agrees at 9 bases. The V gene's germline CDR1 is SGDLS and CDR2 YYNGEE. The CDR3 runs 17 residues. V gave up 3 bases and J gave up 6 bases; unmatched junction bases: 14. The CDR3 protein is CASSATAGASGVDTQYF. In DNA, the CDR3 is TGTGCCAGCAGCGCAACAGCGGGGGCTAGCGGGGTGGATACGCAGTATTTT.

This clone occurred once. The chain is built from TRBV20-1 and TRBJ2-7; possibly TRBD1 or TRBD2 for D (5 bases each). Trimming took off 6 bases at V and 4 bases at J, with 10 bases between the two ends. Germline CDR1 DFQATT, CDR2 SNEGSKA (reference sequence). The CDR3 is made up of 11 amino acids. CDR3 region: CSARQRYEQYF. The CDR3 region has the DNA TGCAGTGCAAGACAGCGGTACGAGCAGTACTTC.

The rearrangement joins TRBV9 to TRBJ2-1; TRBD1 is a possible D gene (5 bases). The germline V gene has CDR1 SGDLS and CDR2 YYNGEE. V lost 0 bases and J 7 bases, leaving 17 bases between the germline ends. The CDR3 runs 16 residues. The CDR3 nucleotides are TGTGCCAGCAGCGTAGGGGGCGCGGATAGTCATAATGAGCAGTTCTTC. Encoded protein: CASSVGGADSHNEQFF. Variable domain in full (rest from reference TRBV9 and TRBJ2-1): DSGVTQTPKHLITATGQRVTLRCSPRSGDLSVYWYQQSLDQGLQFLIQYYNGEERAKGNILERFSAQQFPDLHSELNLSSLELGDSALYFCASSVGGADSHNEQFFGPGTRLTVL.

V and J are TRBV18 and TRBJ1-1; tentatively, D is TRBD1 (6 bases). The CDR3 runs to 19 residues. Germline assignment: CDR1 KGHSH and CDR2 LQKENI. Trimming shortened V by 3 bases and J by 5 bases, and 28 bases separated the two germline ends. CDR3 in DNA: TGTGCCAGCTCACCCCCCCTTGAGGTCCAGGGGACCTTTCGGACTGAAGCTTTCTTT. Encoded protein: CASSPPLEVQGTFRTEAFF.